This TCR beta chain comes out of a study of blood T cell repertoires in COVID-19. The V gene end was trimmed by 4 bases and the J gene end by 0 bases; junction bases not matched to a gene: 2. CDR3 length: 15 residues. Germline V gene data show CDR1 as KGHDR and CDR2 as SFDVKD. Authors' analysis steps: How many nucleated cells were present was estimated from reference gene primer amplification. Clones were read by immunoSEQ multiplex PCR, and TCRdb kept only the in-frame ones, dropping some. That table is the source of V, J and clone size, and D and trimming were worked out from the DNA. Of hundreds of thousands of clones in the sample, 70% to 90% were seen once.

The clonotype comes from a man older than 75 with acute or convalescent COVID-19. This chain uses TRBV24-1 with TRBJ2-3, with 8 nucleotides matching TRBD1. Source material: peripheral blood. CDR3 residues: CATSERTGSTDTQYF. The CDR3 DNA is TGTGCCACCAGTGAAAGGACAGGGAGCACAGATACGCAGTATTTT.